The following is a T cell receptor (beta chain) sequence with its context. The sequenced fragment ends 3 residues before the CDR3 boundary, so the rest is inferred from the germline J gene. These data come from a study of T cells in women clearing cervical HPV infection. Across the study: Case blood was drawn a median around 140 days after lesion detection.

The protocol was immunoSEQ multiplex PCR, while the TCRdb copy is restricted to in-frame clones and leaves out a portion. This table holds about 18,000 clones. The J segment lost 4 bases and the V segment lost 1 base, leaving 2 bases of the junction unmatched. Germline CDR1 SEHNR, CDR2 FQNEAQ (reference sequence). This CDR3 spans 14 amino acids. The sequencing sample was made of blood buffy coat. The origin of this receptor is a woman between 18 and 75 years old with a cervical HPV16 infection that either progressed to CIN3+ or cleared (not recorded which). The V and J genes are TRBV7-9 and TRBJ2-3, with TRBD2 matching over 7 bases. CDR3 bases read: TGTGCCAGCAGCTTAGATAGCGGGCCAGATACG. Translating it yields CASSLDSGPDT. The full-length CDR3 reads as CASSLDSGPDTQYF.